This T cell receptor beta chain originates from a study of T cell repertoires in cytomegalovirus infection. Points from the study as a whole: Identification of carriers of CMV plus the relevant HLA was performed using cumulative public TCR beta family frequency.

TCRdb itself ran the reads through MiXCR, one entry per CDR3 protein. The sample has approximately 990,000 distinct CDR3 sequences, 31% seen once. V was trimmed by 4 bases and J by 3 bases, leaving 13 bases between them. Per germline, CDR1 KGHSH and CDR2 LQKENI. The CDR3 covers 16 residues. A note on this clonotype: Its matching antigen is unknown.

V is TRBV18 and J is TRBJ1-6; weak D call: TRBD1 (5 bases). This TCR came from a human donor in good health (CMV status not recorded). Some clones in this sample may be carry-over from other donors' samples. Sequencing used cultured CD8+ T cells from PBMCs, obtained from culture after CMV antigen stimulation. As DNA, the CDR3 is TGTGCCAGCTCACTAGAGCGGGACGGCTATAATTCACCCCTCCACTTT. Its protein product is CASSLERDGYNSPLHF.